These 23 T cell receptor beta chains share one sample of origin, sequenced in a study of cytomegalovirus exposure and HLA in healthy donors. PCR primers comprised 60 Vbeta and 13 Jbeta primers. Sequencing used immunoSEQ multiplex PCR; TCRdb keeps in-frame clones, though not all of them. This sample has 160,000 or so clones, with about four fifths found just once. The sequenced sample was PBMCs. Source of these receptors: a woman aged 45-60 years in good health and CMV-seronegative.

This clone was seen just once. This chain connects TRBV19 to TRBJ2-1; 7 bases align to TRBD1. The V segment lost 5 bases and the J segment 7 bases; nucleotides outside the gene matches: 11. Per the germline V gene, CDR1 is LNHDA and CDR2 is SQIVND (reference sequence). The CDR3 has 15 amino acids. CDR3 loop: CASSQDRPWVNEQFF. CDR3 DNA: TGTGCCAGTAGTCAGGACAGGCCCTGGGTAAATGAGCAGTTCTTC.

The gene calls are TRBV7-9 and TRBJ1-2; D is uncertain. The CDR3 runs 13 residues. CDR1 and CDR2 (germline): SEHNR, FQNEAQ (reference sequence). Trimming shortened V by 2 bases and J by 3 bases, and 7 bases separated the two germline ends. The CDR3 DNA reads as TGTGCCAGCAGCTTACGGCGGGACTATGGCTACACCTTC. This gives the protein CASSLRRDYGYTF.

This chain joins TRBV5-1 and TRBJ1-4, with D perhaps matching TRBD1 (6 bases). V was pared by 5 bases and J by 4 bases, with 9 bases between. The CDR3 covers 13 residues. Germline loops: CDR1 SGHRS, CDR2 YFSETQ. Here the CDR3 reads CASSQDSNEKLFF. The CDR3 coding sequence is TGCGCCAGCAGTCAGGACAGTAATGAAAAACTGTTTTTT.

The chain recombines TRBV9 with TRBJ1-1; 7 positions match TRBD1. The CDR3 runs 14 residues. The ends lost 4 bases at V and 1 base at J; junction bases unmatched: 4. Germline V gene sequence: CDR1 SGDLS, CDR2 YYNGEE. The CDR3 sequence is CASSLTGANTEAFF. CDR3 nucleotides: TGTGCCAGCAGCCTAACAGGGGCGAACACTGAAGCTTTCTTT.

V and J are TRBV7-6 and TRBJ2-1; 10 bases match TRBD2. The CDR3 runs to 17 residues. Germline V gene sequence: CDR1 SGHVS, CDR2 FNYEAQ. V was pared by 5 bases and J by 10 bases, with 17 bases of the junction left unmatched. The CDR3 reads CASSQQKGASGGKEQFF. The CDR3 DNA follows: TGTGCCAGCAGCCAACAAAAGGGGGCTAGCGGGGGTAAGGAGCAGTTCTTC.

This clone occurred once. The chain carries TRBV2 and TRBJ2-3; D unresolved. From germline, CDR1 is SNHLY and CDR2 FYNNEI. V lost 6 bases and J 5 bases, leaving 15 bases between the germline ends. The CDR3 consists of 14 residues. The CDR3 region is CASSEERLKDTQYF. DNA of the CDR3: TGTGCCAGCAGCGAGGAGCGTCTGAAAGATACGCAGTATTTT.

CDR3 nucleotide sequence: TGTGCCAGCGCCACCCCTTACGGGTCAACGAACACCGGGGAGCTGTTTTTT. It specifies CASATPYGSTNTGELFF. The rearrangement links TRBV28 to TRBJ2-2; D unclear. Germline values: CDR1 MDHEN, CDR2 SYDVKM. V was trimmed by 8 bases and J by 0 bases, leaving 19 bases between them. The CDR3 runs 17 residues.

A note on this clone: The junction differs from germline at one of its ends, possibly a read error. Other DNA sequences in this specimen translate into the identical CDR3. This chain links TRBV18 with TRBJ1-2; D is uncertain. The CDR3 spans 16 residues. The V gene's germline CDR1 is KGHSH and CDR2 LQKENI. The CDR3 DNA is TGCGCCAGCTCACCAAAGACAACACCAACTAACTATGGCTACACCTTC. It is translated as CASSPKTTPTNYGYTF.

This rearrangement joins TRBV5-6 to TRBJ1-1, with D uncertain. The length of the CDR3 is 12 residues. The germline V and J ends were trimmed by 1 base and 7 bases, with 8 bases remaining between them. Per the germline V gene, CDR1 is SGHDT and CDR2 is YYEEEE. Here the CDR3 DNA reads TGTGCCAGCAGCTTGCAGGCAGATGAAGCTTTCTTT. Translated: CASSLQADEAFF.

The chain links TRBV2 to TRBJ2-2, with 8 bases lining up with TRBD1. The germline CDR1 and CDR2 sequences are SNHLY and FYNNEI. The trim removed 6 bases at V and 6 bases at J, leaving 9 bases unmatched. There are 15 residues in the CDR3. The DNA for the CDR3 is TGTGCCAGCAGGGCCGGGACAGGTCGCCCCGGGGAGCTGTTTTTT. It yields the protein CASRAGTGRPGELFF.

J is TRBJ1-5 and V is TRBV28; TRBD1 might be the D (6 bases). V lost 6 bases, J lost 6 bases, and 18 bases lay in between. The CDR3 runs to 15 residues. Looked up from germline, CDR1 is MDHEN and CDR2 is SYDVKM. This CDR3 reads CASSVKTGLGQPQHF. As DNA, the CDR3 is TGTGCCAGCAGCGTAAAAACAGGGTTAGGTCAGCCCCAGCATTTT. Drawing the rest from reference TRBV28 and TRBJ1-5, the complete variable domain is DVKVTQSSRYLVKRTGEKVFLECVQDMDHENMFWYRQDPGLGLRLIYFSYDVKMKEKGDIPEGYSVSREKKERFSLILESASTNQTSMYLCASSVKTGLGQPQHFGDGTRLSIL.

This chain joins TRBV4-1 and TRBJ2-2, with a tentative D call TRBD2 (5 bases). Germline V lookup: CDR1 MGHRA, CDR2 YSYEKL. The CDR3 contains 16 residues. The V gene lost 0 bases and the J gene lost 6 bases, with 14 bases spanning the gap. The CDR3 loop reads CASSQDGGGWAGELFF. For the CDR3, the DNA is TGCGCCAGCAGCCAAGATGGAGGAGGCTGGGCCGGGGAGCTGTTTTTT.

This clone has just a few counts. The chain is built from TRBV4-3 and TRBJ1-2, with 7 bases matching TRBD1. CDR1 is LGHNA, CDR2 YSLEER, per germline. The V and J ends lost 0 bases and 0 bases, in that order; junction bases with no gene match: 7. The CDR3 contains 17 residues. In DNA form, the CDR3 reads TGCGCCAGCAGCCAAGATCTGGGACAGAGAGCTAACTATGGCTACACCTTC. Translation: CASSQDLGQRANYGYTF.

This clone appeared a few times. The chain is built from TRBV18 and TRBJ2-5; D is undetermined. The germline CDR1 and CDR2 sequences are KGHSH and LQKENI. The CDR3 runs to 14 residues. Trimming took off 2 bases at V and 1 base at J, with 8 bases between the two ends. The CDR3 reads CASSPENAQETQYF. CDR3 nucleotides: TGTGCCAGCTCACCAGAGAATGCCCAAGAGACCCAGTACTTC.

This clone came up once. The genes are TRBV19 and TRBJ1-5; TRBD1 agrees at 7 bases. The trim removed 8 bases at V and 7 bases at J, leaving 8 bases unmatched. The germline CDR1 and CDR2 sequences are LNHDA and SQIVND (reference sequence). The CDR3 contains 13 residues. CDR3: CASHWTGGQPQHF. CDR3 sequence (DNA): TGTGCCAGTCACTGGACAGGAGGCCAGCCCCAGCATTTT.

The CDR3 loop is CASSALAGGPDTQYF. In DNA form, the CDR3 reads TGTGCCAGCAGCGCCCTAGCGGGGGGGCCTGATACGCAGTATTTT. This chain joins TRBV11-2 and TRBJ2-3; TRBD2 matches 12 bases. Trimming at V came to 5 bases and at J to 6 bases, leaving 6 bases not matched to a gene. CDR1 is SGHAT and CDR2 is FQNNGV in the germline V gene. The CDR3 is 15 amino acids.

The rearrangement joins TRBV27 to TRBJ2-2; 8 bases are a match to TRBD1. Unmatched junction bases numbered 14, after V lost 6 bases and J lost 5 bases. This CDR3 contains 17 residues. Germline CDR1 reads MNHEY; CDR2 reads SMNVEV (reference sequence). CDR3 amino acids: CASSSPLRTGRTGELFF. CDR3 nucleotides: TGTGCCAGCAGCAGCCCCCTCCGGACAGGGCGGACCGGGGAGCTGTTTTTT.

The gene calls are TRBV5-8 and TRBJ2-5; tentatively, D is TRBD2 (5 bases). This CDR3 has 14 residues. Between the trimmed V and J ends, which lost 0 bases and 6 bases, there was a span of 12 bases. CDR1 is SGHTS and CDR2 is YDEGEE in the germline V gene. The CDR3 loop reads CASSLELVQKTQYF. The CDR3 DNA is TGTGCCAGCAGCTTGGAACTAGTTCAGAAGACCCAGTACTTC. The variable domain in full, with the rest retrieved from reference TRBV5-8 and TRBJ2-5, is EAGVTQSPTHLIKTRGQQATLRCSPISGHTSVYWYQQALGLGLQFLLWYDEGEERNRGNFPPRFSGRQFPNYSSELNVNALELEDSALYLCASSLELVQKTQYFGPGTRLLVL.

V gene TRBV28 combines with J gene TRBJ2-5; the D is unclear. The V end lost 8 bases, the J end lost 1 base, and 11 bases lay between the germline ends. The CDR3 contains 13 residues. Germline V gene lookup returns CDR1 MDHEN and CDR2 SYDVKM. CDR3 protein: CASQYNSQETQYF. CDR3 DNA sequence: TGTGCCAGCCAATACAACAGCCAAGAGACCCAGTACTTC.

The chain joins TRBV28 to TRBJ2-7; TRBD1 agrees at 12 bases. The CDR3 covers 13 residues. CDR1 MDHEN and CDR2 SYDVKM come from the germline V gene. The V segment lost 11 bases and the J segment 2 bases; nucleotides outside the gene matches: 4. The CDR3 here is CACRDRGPYEQYF. The CDR3 DNA reads TGTGCCTGCCGGGACAGGGGGCCCTACGAGCAGTACTTC.

The V call is TRBV27, the J call TRBJ2-7; maybe TRBD1 (5 bases). Germline CDR1 and CDR2: MNHEY and SMNVEV (reference sequence). V shed 3 bases and J shed 3 bases, with 9 bases lying between them. The CDR3 consists of 13 residues. CDR3 DNA: TGTGCCAGCAGTTTTGGCAGGGACTACGAGCAGTACTTC. This sequence encodes CASSFGRDYEQYF.

The chain links TRBV27 to TRBJ2-1; the match to TRBD2 covers 9 bases. The germline V gene has CDR1 MNHEY and CDR2 SMNVEV (reference sequence). The CDR3 runs 15 residues. Germline trimming cut 4 bases from V and 8 bases from J; bases unmatched to any gene: 9. The CDR3 nucleotides read TGTGCCAGCAGTTGGGCTAGCGGGATGACAGATGAGCAGTTCTTC. Protein product: CASSWASGMTDEQFF.

The V call is TRBV5-6, the J call TRBJ1-2, with D maybe TRBD1 (6 bases). The CDR3 has 13 residues. Trimming stripped 5 bases from V and 8 bases from J, with 16 bases between. The V gene's germline CDR1 is SGHDT and CDR2 YYEEEE. CDR3 bases: TGTGCCAGCAGGGCACAGGGAACGGAAGGCTACACCTTC. It is translated as CASRAQGTEGYTF.